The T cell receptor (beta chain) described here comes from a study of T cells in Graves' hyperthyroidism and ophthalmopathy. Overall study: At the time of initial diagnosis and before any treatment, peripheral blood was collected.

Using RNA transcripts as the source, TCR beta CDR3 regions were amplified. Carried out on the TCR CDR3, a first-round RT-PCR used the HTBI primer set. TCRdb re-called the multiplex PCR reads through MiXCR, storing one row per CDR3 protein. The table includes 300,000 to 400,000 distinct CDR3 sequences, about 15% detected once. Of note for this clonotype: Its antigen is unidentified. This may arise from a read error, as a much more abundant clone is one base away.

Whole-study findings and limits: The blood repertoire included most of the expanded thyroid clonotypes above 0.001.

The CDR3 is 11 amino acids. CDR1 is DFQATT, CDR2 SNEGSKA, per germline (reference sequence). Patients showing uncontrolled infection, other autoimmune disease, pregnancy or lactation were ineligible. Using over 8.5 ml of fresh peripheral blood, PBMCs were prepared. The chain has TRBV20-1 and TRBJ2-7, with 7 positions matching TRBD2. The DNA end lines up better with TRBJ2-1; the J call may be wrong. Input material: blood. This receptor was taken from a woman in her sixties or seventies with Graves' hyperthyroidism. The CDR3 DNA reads TGCAGTGCTGGGGGGGGGGACGAGCAGTTCTTC. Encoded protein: CSAGGGDEQFF.